Presented here are 29 T cell receptor beta chains from one specimen sequenced in a study of blood T cell repertoires in COVID-19. Clones were read by immunoSEQ multiplex PCR, and TCRdb kept only the in-frame ones, dropping some. The sample carries about 160,000 clones, about 85% recorded once. Sequenced sample: peripheral blood. Source of these receptors: a man at least 80 years old with COVID-19, enrolled during active disease.

The chain couples TRBV10-1 to TRBJ1-2; D not resolved. Per the germline V gene, CDR1 is WNHNN and CDR2 is SYGVQD (reference sequence). V was clipped by 2 bases and J by 1 base, with 5 bases between them. The CDR3 extends over 13 amino acids. In DNA, the CDR3 is TGCGCCAGCAGTGAGAACAGTAACTATGGCTACACCTTC. This sequence encodes CASSENSNYGYTF.

The V call is TRBV7-2, the J call TRBJ1-2, with 7 bases fitting TRBD1. CDR1 and CDR2 from the germline V gene are SGHTA and FQGNSA. CDR3 size: 16 residues. V shed 1 base and J 6 bases; nucleotides not matched to a gene: 11. CDR3 sequence: CASSLEGPTGRNGYTF. The CDR3 bases are TGTGCCAGCAGCTTAGAGGGGCCGACAGGGCGGAATGGCTACACCTTC. Looking up the rest from reference TRBV7-2 and TRBJ1-2 gives the full variable domain: GAGVSQSPSNKVTEKGKDVELRCDPISGHTALYWYRQSLGQGLEFLIYFQGNSAPDKSGLPSDRFSAERTGGSVSTLTIQRTQQEDSAVYLCASSLEGPTGRNGYTFGSGTRLTVV.

This sequence joins TRBV20-1 and TRBJ1-2, with D unresolved. V was trimmed by 3 bases and J by 8 bases, leaving 10 bases between them. CDR3 length equals 11 residues. Germline assignment: CDR1 DFQATT and CDR2 SNEGSKA (reference sequence). In DNA form, the CDR3 reads TGCAGTGCTAGCGGCCCGAGGGGCTACACCTTC. As protein: CSASGPRGYTF.

The CDR3 region is CASSFGQTNTGELFF. The CDR3, as DNA: TGTGCCAGCAGCTTTGGACAAACGAACACCGGGGAGCTGTTTTTT. J is TRBJ2-2 and V is TRBV7-9; possible D gene TRBD1, 5 bases. The CDR3 is 15 residues long. The germline V gene has CDR1 SEHNR and CDR2 FQNEAQ (reference sequence). The V gene lost 3 bases and the J gene lost 0 bases, with 8 bases spanning the gap.

The chain is built from TRBV5-6 and TRBJ2-2; 14 bases fit TRBD2. Germline values: CDR1 SGHDT, CDR2 YYEEEE. The CDR3 consists of 18 residues. The V segment lost 2 bases and the J segment 6 bases; nucleotides outside the gene matches: 9. The CDR3: CASSFTWSGLAGAGELFF. DNA of the CDR3: TGTGCCAGCAGCTTTACATGGTCGGGACTAGCGGGGGCCGGGGAGCTGTTTTTT.

This chain connects TRBV11-2 to TRBJ2-5; 7 bases match TRBD2. CDR3 length: 16 amino acids. With 1 base clipped from V and 4 bases from J, the junction kept 9 bases outside the gene matches. Germline V gene lookup returns CDR1 SGHAT and CDR2 FQNNGV. The CDR3 spells CASSLGSGDPLETQYF. CDR3 DNA: TGTGCCAGCAGCTTAGGGAGCGGGGACCCCCTAGAGACCCAGTACTTC.

The CDR3 loop is CASTDPKKRQTSNQPQHF. The CDR3 nucleotides are TGTGCCAGTACCGACCCGAAGAAAAGACAGACTAGCAATCAGCCCCAGCATTTT. The V and J genes are TRBV19 and TRBJ1-5, with a tentative D call TRBD1 (5 bases). Trimming removed 7 bases from V and 0 bases from J, with 22 bases in between. Germline CDR1 LNHDA, CDR2 SQIVND (reference sequence). This CDR3 has 18 amino acids.

This chain connects TRBV14 to TRBJ2-2, with unresolved D. Germline CDR1 SGHDN, CDR2 FVKESK. The CDR3 covers 11 residues. V lost 1 base and J lost 9, with 3 bases in between. The DNA for the CDR3 is TGTGCCAGCAGCCAAGTCAGGGAGCTGTTTTTT. It codes for CASSQVRELFF.

This clone occurred a few times. The rearrangement links TRBV21-1 to TRBJ1-2; TRBD1 reflects the table's D call only, with no check against the DNA. TRBV21-1 is deemed a pseudogene. The CDR3 sequence is 19 residues long. The CDR3 sequence is CASSKASSPTGPELDGYTF. CDR3 coding DNA: TGTGCCAGCAGCAAGGCGTCCTCTCCGACAGGACCCGAGTTGGATGGCTACACCTTC.

This clone was seen only a few times. In nucleotides, the CDR3 is TGTGCCAGCAGCGACGGGCAGGGGAGCTATGGCTACACCTTC. It codes for CASSDGQGSYGYTF. This chain uses TRBV9 with TRBJ1-2; possibly TRBD1 for D (6 bases). Trimming took off 3 bases at V and 4 bases at J, with 13 bases between the two ends. CDR1 is SGDLS, CDR2 YYNGEE, per germline. There are 14 residues in the CDR3.

The V call is TRBV7-9, the J call TRBJ2-7, with a weak D call TRBD2 (5 bases). The germline V gene has CDR1 SEHNR and CDR2 FQNEAQ (reference sequence). The CDR3 spans 16 residues. V lost 5 bases, J lost 0 bases, and 17 bases lay in between. CDR3 residues: CASSPPGGYLSYEQYF. For the CDR3, the DNA is TGTGCCAGCAGCCCCCCGGGCGGGTATCTCTCCTACGAGCAGTACTTC. Looking up the rest from reference TRBV7-9 and TRBJ2-7 gives the full variable domain: DTGVSQNPRHKITKRGQNVTFRCDPISEHNRLYWYRQTLGQGPEFLTYFQNEAQLEKSRLLSDRFSAERPKGSFSTLEIQRTEQGDSAMYLCASSPPGGYLSYEQYFGPGTRLTVT.

The chain carries TRBV19 and TRBJ1-4; perhaps TRBD1 as D (5 bases). The V gene lost 3 bases and the J gene lost 0 bases, with 20 bases spanning the gap. Germline V CDR1 and CDR2: LNHDA, SQIVND (reference sequence). This CDR3 is built from 19 residues. CDR3 DNA: TGTGCCAGTAGTATCGAGAAGTGGGCCTACAGGTCAACTAATGAAAAACTGTTTTTT. It specifies CASSIEKWAYRSTNEKLFF.

The rearrangement uses TRBV6-2 or TRBV6-3 and TRBJ2-7; D may be TRBD2 (6 bases). V was cut by 2 bases and J by 2 bases, with 13 bases left in between. CDR1 MNHEY and CDR2 SVGEGT come from the germline V gene. The CDR3 extends over 15 amino acids. The CDR3 here is CASSYGGTRTYEQYF. DNA for the CDR3: TGTGCCAGCAGTTACGGGGGGACTCGCACCTACGAGCAGTACTTC.

V usage is TRBV7-3 and J usage is TRBJ1-2, with D possibly being TRBD1 (5 bases). Germline V lookup: CDR1 SGHTA, CDR2 FQGTGA. V was clipped by 5 bases and J by 0 bases, with 19 bases between them. The CDR3 is 17 amino acids. CDR3 residues: CASSGKDSAGTNYGYTF. The CDR3 DNA reads as TGTGCCAGCAGCGGAAAAGATTCGGCAGGGACTAACTATGGCTACACCTTC.

The CDR3 region has the DNA TGTGCCAGCAGCGGGGACATAGGGACAGACGCCTATAACTATGGCTACACCTTC. Its translation is CASSGDIGTDAYNYGYTF. The chain couples TRBV7-9 to TRBJ1-2; 7 bases are a match to TRBD1. The CDR3 length is 18 residues. With 5 bases clipped from V and 1 base from J, the junction kept 16 bases outside the gene matches. The germline V gene has CDR1 SEHNR and CDR2 FQNEAQ (reference sequence).

The rearrangement joins TRBV5-1 to TRBJ1-1, with D perhaps matching TRBD1 (6 bases). The CDR3 consists of 15 residues. The germline CDR1 and CDR2 sequences are SGHRS and YFSETQ. The V end lost 1 base, the J end lost 5 bases, and 15 bases lay between the germline ends. The CDR3 DNA is TGCGCCAGCAGCTTGACACACACCCAGGGGACTGAAGCTTTCTTT. This codes for CASSLTHTQGTEAFF. The variable domain in full, completed from reference TRBV5-1 and TRBJ1-1, reads KAGVTQTPRYLIKTRGQQVTLSCSPISGHRSVSWYQQTPGQGLQFLFEYFSETQRNKGNFPGRFSGRQFSNSRSEMNVSTLELGDSALYLCASSLTHTQGTEAFFGQGTRLTVV.

The rearrangement uses TRBV7-2 and TRBJ2-2; D possibly corresponds to TRBD1 (6 bases). Germline CDR1 reads SGHTA; CDR2 reads FQGNSA. Trimming pared 9 bases from V and 4 bases from J, leaving 15 bases between. The CDR3 contains 14 residues. DNA for the CDR3: TGTGCCAGTGGGGGCAGACAAAGCACCGGGGAGCTGTTTTTT. The encoded protein is CASGGRQSTGELFF. The whole variable domain, remainder taken from reference TRBV7-2 and TRBJ2-2, is GAGVSQSPSNKVTEKGKDVELRCDPISGHTALYWYRQSLGQGLEFLIYFQGNSAPDKSGLPSDRFSAERTGGSVSTLTIQRTQQEDSAVYLCASGGRQSTGELFFGEGSRLTVL.

The chain employs TRBV7-9 and TRBJ1-1; TRBD1 matches 9 bases. Germline V gives CDR1 SEHNR, CDR2 FQNEAQ (reference sequence). Losses at the gene ends were 5 bases for V and 6 bases for J; bases not matched to a gene: 7. CDR3 length: 14 residues. The CDR3 nucleotides read TGTGCCAGCAGCAGGAGCCGGGACAGGGCTGAAGCTTTCTTT. Amino acid sequence: CASSRSRDRAEAFF.

V usage is TRBV10-3 and J usage is TRBJ1-6; D remains unclear. The CDR3 spans 16 residues. Deletions cut 6 bases from V and 10 bases from J, with 22 bases between. CDR1 and CDR2 from the germline V gene are ENHRY and SYGVKD. The CDR3 DNA is TGTGCCATCAGCCCTGAAATGGGAGCTTCGGGGTCACCCCTCCACTTT. Its translation: CAISPEMGASGSPLHF.

The chain uses TRBV19 and TRBJ1-5; D is uncertain. CDR1 and CDR2 (germline): LNHDA, SQIVND (reference sequence). This CDR3 has 14 amino acids. The V gene lost 5 bases and the J gene lost 0 bases, with 8 bases spanning the gap. Here the CDR3 DNA reads TGTGCCAGTAGTCCCCCGGGTAGCAATCAGCCCCAGCATTTT. Its translation: CASSPPGSNQPQHF.

V and J are TRBV4-1 and TRBJ2-1, with D hard to call. V dropped 0 bases and J dropped 0 bases, with 6 bases sitting between them. The germline CDR1 and CDR2 sequences are MGHRA and YSYEKL. The CDR3 runs to 15 residues. The CDR3: CASSQDRSSYNEQFF. The CDR3 coding sequence is TGCGCCAGCAGCCAAGACAGAAGCTCCTACAATGAGCAGTTCTTC.

The chain joins TRBV3-1 (or the pseudogene TRBV3-2) to TRBJ1-6; weak D call: TRBD1 (5 bases). Germline V gene sequence: CDR1 LGHDT, CDR2 YNNKEL (reference sequence). Trimming pared 4 bases from V and 7 bases from J, leaving 17 bases between. The length of the CDR3 is 16 residues. The CDR3 reads CASSLAGGGGNSPLHF. CDR3 coding DNA: TGTGCCAGCAGCCTCGCCGGGGGGGGTGGCAATTCACCCCTCCACTTT.

The chain has TRBV7-8 and TRBJ1-2, with D maybe TRBD1 (6 bases). Trimming took off 5 bases at V and 2 bases at J, with 15 bases between the two ends. The CDR3 consists of 15 residues. The germline CDR1 and CDR2 sequences are SGHVS and FQNEAQ. For the CDR3, the DNA is TGTGCCAGCAGCCAGGGGCAGGGCAGAAACTATGGCTACACCTTC. Encoded protein: CASSQGQGRNYGYTF.

The chain employs TRBV5-1 and TRBJ1-2; 9 bases match TRBD1. This CDR3 has 16 residues. With V trimmed by 1 base and J by 2 bases, 6 bases remained unmatched. Per the germline V gene, CDR1 is SGHRS and CDR2 is YFSETQ. The CDR3 DNA reads as TGCGCCAGCAGCTTGCTCCGGGACAGGGAAAACTATGGCTACACCTTC. Translating gives CASSLLRDRENYGYTF.

This clone has just a few counts. This sample also contains other DNA sequences that code for the same CDR3. The chain carries TRBV13 and TRBJ1-2, with TRBD1 identical over 7 bases. CDR1 and CDR2 (germline): PRHDT, FYEKMQ (reference sequence). V lost 6 bases to trimming and J lost 8 bases; unmatched junction nucleotides: 6. The CDR3 runs to 12 residues. CDR3 loop: CASRSSGGGYTF. In DNA form, the CDR3 reads TGTGCCAGCAGGTCCTCAGGGGGGGGCTACACCTTC.

The CDR3 reads CASSPRGGSEQYF. In DNA, the CDR3 is TGTGCCAGCTCACCACGGGGGGGGAGCGAGCAGTACTTC. The chain joins TRBV18 to TRBJ2-7; 7 nucleotides align to TRBD2. Looked up from germline, CDR1 is KGHSH and CDR2 is LQKENI. The CDR3 is 13 amino acids. The junction had 3 bases not matched to a gene; V was cut back by 1 base and J by 6 bases.

DNA for the CDR3: TGTGCCAGCAGTTTACCCGAGAGTTTCTATGGCTACACCTTC. Protein: CASSLPESFYGYTF. This chain connects TRBV28 to TRBJ1-2; D remains unclear. CDR1 is MDHEN and CDR2 is SYDVKM in the germline V gene. This CDR3 region has 14 residues. V lost 2 bases and J lost 4, with 11 bases in between.

This rearrangement joins TRBV29-1 to TRBJ1-1; D unclear. CDR3 length: 13 residues. V gave up 5 bases and J gave up 5 bases, with 15 bases separating them. Germline loops: CDR1 SQVTM, CDR2 ANQGSEA. In DNA, the CDR3 is TGCAGCGTTTCCGGAGGGCCGGGGACTGAAGCTTTCTTT. Protein product: CSVSGGPGTEAFF.

The chain recombines TRBV18 with TRBJ1-2, with TRBD1 matching 7 bases. Per germline, CDR1 KGHSH and CDR2 LQKENI. The CDR3 runs 15 residues. Trimming cost V 4 bases and J 4 bases; bases outside gene matches: 9. The CDR3: CASSLTDRPSYGYTF. CDR3 sequence (DNA): TGTGCCAGCTCACTAACGGACAGGCCCAGCTATGGCTACACCTTC.